This TCR beta chain was retrieved from a study of blood T cell repertoires in COVID-19. Whole-study context: Specimens from acute and convalescent COVID-19 originated in the United States, Italy and Spain. Nucleic acid was either cDNA or gDNA, and it came from T cells, B-cell-depleted T cells, or PBMCs.

In this sample, this clone turned up once. Original handling: For nucleated cells, counts were estimated from reference gene primer amplification. Profiled with immunoSEQ multiplex PCR; TCRdb holds only in-frame clones, not every one. The DNA gave D and trimming, while V, J and clone size come from that table. The table includes around 6,500 clones, 80% to 90% detected once. Deletions cut 2 bases from V and 10 bases from J, with 17 bases between. The length of the CDR3 is 14 residues. The V gene's germline CDR1 is MNHEY and CDR2 SVGEGT. This TCR was recovered from a man between 65 and 85 years old with active COVID-19. The chain is built from TRBV6-2 or TRBV6-3 and TRBJ1-1; D uncertain. Sequenced sample: peripheral blood. For the CDR3, the DNA is TGTGCCAGCAGTTACAACCCTTTAGACGGCGGAGCTTTCTTT. Its protein product is CASSYNPLDGGAFF.